The 21 T cell receptor beta chains below were found in one sample sequenced in a study of T cells in Graves' hyperthyroidism and ophthalmopathy. TCR beta CDR3 sequences were amplified from RNA transcripts. The TCR CDR3 first-round RT-PCR relied on the HTBI primer set. TCRdb itself ran the multiplex PCR reads through MiXCR, one entry per CDR3 protein. The sample carries roughly 500,000 distinct CDR3 sequences, under 60% recorded once. Material: peripheral blood or thyroid tissue (not recorded which). Source of these receptors: an adult woman with Graves' disease, either hyperthyroidism or ophthalmopathy (not recorded which).

This clonotype was counted at least ten times. The V gene is TRBV12-3 or TRBV12-4, the J gene TRBJ2-5; 11 nucleotides match TRBD2. V was clipped by 5 bases and J by 2 bases; unmatched bases: 4. The CDR3 runs 15 residues. DNA of the CDR3: TGTGCCAGCAGTACACTAGCGGGAGAACAAGAGACCCAGTACTTC. Encoded protein: CASSTLAGEQETQYF.

Of note for this clonotype: The germline gene is not matched at one end of the junction; a read error may be the cause. This sequence joins TRBV5-1 and TRBJ1-6; D is uncertain. This CDR3 is 12 amino acids long. The V gene's germline CDR1 is SGHRS and CDR2 YFSETQ. CDR3 nucleotide sequence: TGTGCCAGCAGCTTGAATATCTCACCCCTCCACTTT. Its protein is CASSLNISPLHF.

J is TRBJ2-7 and V is TRBV29-1, with D hard to call. CDR3 length: 12 residues. The V end lost 3 bases, the J end lost 0 bases, and 6 bases lay between the germline ends. Germline loops: CDR1 SQVTM, CDR2 ANQGSEA. CDR3 nucleotide sequence: TGCAGCGTTGATGGGAACTCCTACGAGCAGTACTTC. Its protein product is CSVDGNSYEQYF.

This clonotype appeared many times. This rearrangement joins TRBV10-2 to TRBJ2-5; 10 positions agree with TRBD2. Germline V lookup: CDR1 WSHSY, CDR2 SAAADI. The CDR3 has 16 residues. Trimming cost V 6 bases and J 10 bases; bases outside gene matches: 17. CDR3 amino acids: CASRGLAPTGMVGQYF. The CDR3 DNA reads TGCGCCAGCAGGGGACTAGCGCCGACCGGTATGGTGGGCCAGTACTTC.

The V and J genes are TRBV20-1 and TRBJ2-7; 9 nucleotides agree with TRBD1. Germline V gives CDR1 DFQATT, CDR2 SNEGSKA (reference sequence). J was trimmed by 5 bases and V by 6 bases; bases with no gene match: 11. The CDR3 is 14 amino acids. CDR3 coding DNA: TGCAGTGCCAGTAGGCGGACAGGGGCCCACGAGCAGTACTTC. Its translation is CSASRRTGAHEQYF.

This clonotype has a count of ten or more. The rearrangement joins TRBV11-2 to TRBJ1-2; perhaps TRBD1 as D (5 bases). The germline V gene encodes CDR1 SGHAT and CDR2 FQNNGV. The CDR3 totals 15 residues. Deletions cut 3 bases from V and 4 bases from J, with 15 bases between. CDR3 DNA sequence: TGTGCCAGCAGCTTTTCGGGACGGATGACCTATGGCTACACCTTC. This translates into CASSFSGRMTYGYTF.

The chain uses TRBV7-9 and TRBJ2-7; 7 nucleotides match TRBD1. With 6 bases clipped from V and 1 base from J, the junction kept 9 bases outside the gene matches. Germline CDR1 and CDR2: SEHNR and FQNEAQ (reference sequence). The CDR3 covers 15 residues. The CDR3 nucleotides read TGTGCCAGCAGTTCCGGGGACAGTCGATCCTACGAGCAGTACTTC. This translates into CASSSGDSRSYEQYF.

To note about this clonotype: This may stem from a read error, because a much larger clone lies one nucleotide away. The V call is TRBV2, the J call TRBJ2-2; 9 bases agree with TRBD2. The J segment lost 6 bases and the V segment lost 6 bases, leaving 11 bases of the junction unmatched. The CDR3 is 16 amino acids. CDR1 SNHLY and CDR2 FYNNEI come from the germline V gene. Here the CDR3 DNA reads TGTGCCAGCAGCGGGACTGGCGGGAGGGTCGCCGGGGAGCTGTTTTTT. Protein: CASSGTGGRVAGELFF.

This clonotype was counted a single time. The J gene is TRBJ2-5, the V gene TRBV19, with D possibly TRBD2 on 6 matching bases. CDR3 length: 13 residues. V shed 6 bases and J shed 3 bases, with 11 bases lying between them. The germline V gene has CDR1 LNHDA and CDR2 SQIVND (reference sequence). CDR3 DNA sequence: TGTGCCAGTAGCGCGCTAGCGAAAGAGACCCAGTACTTC. Its translation is CASSALAKETQYF.

The gene calls are TRBV15 and TRBJ2-5; 10 positions agree with TRBD2. V shed 5 bases and J 6 bases; nucleotides not matched to a gene: 18. CDR1 LNHNV and CDR2 YYDKDF come from the germline V gene (reference sequence). The CDR3 totals 18 residues. The DNA of the CDR3 is TGTGCCACCAGCGGAAGTCCTAGCGGGGGCTGGGGGCCGCAGACCCAGTACTTC. Protein product: CATSGSPSGGWGPQTQYF.

This clonotype was recorded at least ten times. This chain uses TRBV30 with TRBJ2-5; a weak D match, TRBD1 (5 bases). With 7 bases removed from V and 2 bases from J, the gap between germline ends came to 17 bases. CDR1 GTSNPN and CDR2 SVGIG come from the germline V gene (reference sequence). There are 14 residues in the CDR3. CDR3 protein: CAFTRARLQETQYF. For the CDR3, the DNA is TGTGCCTTTACCAGGGCACGCCTTCAAGAGACCCAGTACTTC.

In this sample, this clonotype turned up many times. The chain is built from TRBV27 and TRBJ2-7; 9 bases map to TRBD1. Germline CDR1 reads MNHEY; CDR2 reads SMNVEV (reference sequence). V lost 5 bases to trimming and J lost 7 bases; unmatched junction nucleotides: 6. This CDR3 region has 13 residues. CDR3 residues: CASSPGQGREQYF. In DNA form, the CDR3 reads TGTGCCAGCAGTCCCGGACAGGGGAGGGAGCAGTACTTC.

V usage is TRBV10-3 and J usage is TRBJ2-7; D may be TRBD1 or TRBD2 (5 bases each). The V gene's germline CDR1 is ENHRY and CDR2 SYGVKD. The CDR3 length is 13 residues. The V end lost 7 bases, the J end lost 7 bases, and 17 bases lay between the germline ends. The CDR3 is CAITDLGPGEQYF. The DNA for the CDR3 is TGTGCCATCACCGATTTGGGGCCGGGAGAGCAGTACTTC.

This rearrangement joins TRBV10-3 to TRBJ2-7; the match to TRBD1 covers 9 bases. CDR3 length equals 15 residues. The germline CDR1 and CDR2 sequences are ENHRY and SYGVKD. V lost 3 bases, J lost 2 bases, and 5 bases stayed unmatched. This CDR3 reads CAISDDTGGPYEQYF. The CDR3 DNA reads TGTGCCATCAGTGACGATACAGGGGGCCCCTACGAGCAGTACTTC.

The J gene is TRBJ2-2, the V gene TRBV12-3 or TRBV12-4; no clear D. V was clipped by 7 bases and J by 6 bases, with 6 bases between them. The length of the CDR3 is 11 residues. The CDR3 bases are TGTGCCAGCACTAACGCCGGGGAGCTGTTTTTT. It encodes CASTNAGELFF.

The chain is built from TRBV7-3 and TRBJ2-5; 7 bases map to TRBD2. V shed 5 bases, J shed 4 bases, and the junction held 4 bases outside the gene matches. The CDR3 runs 13 residues. Germline CDR1 reads SGHTA; CDR2 reads FQGTGA. The CDR3 region has the DNA TGTGCCAGCAGCCCCAGCGGGACAGAGACCCAGTACTTC. Translated, it gives CASSPSGTETQYF.

The chain couples TRBV10-2 to TRBJ2-7; no firm D call. The germline V gene has CDR1 WSHSY and CDR2 SAAADI. Deletions cut 0 bases from V and 3 bases from J, with 9 bases between. The CDR3 loop spans 14 amino acids. The CDR3 nucleotides read TGCGCCAGCAGTGAGTCGACATACAGCTACGAGCAGTACTTC. Residues: CASSESTYSYEQYF.

The genes are TRBV15 and TRBJ2-5; TRBD1 agrees at 9 bases. The CDR3 extends over 17 amino acids. From germline, CDR1 is LNHNV and CDR2 YYDKDF (reference sequence). The trim removed 3 bases at V and 5 bases at J, leaving 13 bases unmatched. CDR3 sequence (DNA): TGTGCCACCAGCAGGGTTCAGGGACAGGGTGGTTTGGAGACCCAGTACTTC. This gives the protein CATSRVQGQGGLETQYF.

Only a few counts were recorded for this clonotype. The V and J genes are TRBV12-3 or TRBV12-4 and TRBJ2-2; 7 bases line up with TRBD2. The V segment lost 7 bases and the J segment 1 base; nucleotides outside the gene matches: 9. CDR3 size: 16 residues. CDR3 DNA: TGTGCCAGCATCTTTTGGGAGGGGAAGAACACCGGGGAGCTGTTTTTT. This encodes CASIFWEGKNTGELFF.

Many counts were recorded for this clonotype. This chain connects TRBV29-1 to TRBJ1-1, with TRBD1 as a possible D gene (5 bases). The CDR3 covers 13 residues. Germline V lookup: CDR1 SQVTM, CDR2 ANQGSEA. The V end was cut by 1 base, the J end by 4 bases, with 10 bases between. CDR3 sequence: CSVEVGGITEAFF. CDR3 DNA sequence: TGCAGCGTTGAAGTGGGGGGAATCACTGAAGCTTTCTTT.

A few counts support this clonotype. This sequence joins TRBV29-1 and TRBJ2-5, with D perhaps given as TRBD1 or TRBD2 (5 bases each). The CDR3 is 14 residues long. From germline, CDR1 is SQVTM and CDR2 ANQGSEA. V lost 1 base, J lost 2 bases, and 11 bases lay in between. The chain's CDR3 is CSVEGGPGQETQYF. Written as DNA, the CDR3 is TGCAGCGTTGAAGGGGGCCCGGGGCAAGAGACCCAGTACTTC.